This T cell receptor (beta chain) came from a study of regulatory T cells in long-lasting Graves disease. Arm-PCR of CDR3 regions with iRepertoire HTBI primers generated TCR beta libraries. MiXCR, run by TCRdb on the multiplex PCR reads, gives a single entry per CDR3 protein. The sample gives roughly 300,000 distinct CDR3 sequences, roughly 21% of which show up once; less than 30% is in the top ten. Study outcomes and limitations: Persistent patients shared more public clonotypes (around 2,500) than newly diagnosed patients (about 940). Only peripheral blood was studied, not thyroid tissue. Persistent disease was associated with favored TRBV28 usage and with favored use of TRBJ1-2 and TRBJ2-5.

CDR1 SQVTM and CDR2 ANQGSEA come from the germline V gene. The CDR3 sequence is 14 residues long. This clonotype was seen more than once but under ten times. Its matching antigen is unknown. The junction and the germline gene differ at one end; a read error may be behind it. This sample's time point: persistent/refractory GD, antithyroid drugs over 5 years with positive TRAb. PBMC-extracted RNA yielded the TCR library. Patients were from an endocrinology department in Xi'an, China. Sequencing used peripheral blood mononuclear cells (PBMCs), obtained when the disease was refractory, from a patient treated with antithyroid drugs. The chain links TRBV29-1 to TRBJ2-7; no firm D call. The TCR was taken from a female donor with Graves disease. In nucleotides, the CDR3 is TGCAGCGTTGTCCTCCAACCAAACGACGGCGAGCAATACTTC. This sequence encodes CSVVLQPNDGEQYF.